This record covers a single T cell receptor beta chain. CD45RO negativity and positive selection for CCR7 defined naive CD8 cells, a population that excluded terminally differentiated effector memory CD45RA+ cells. V lost 0 bases to trimming and J lost 3 bases, with 14 bases between them. This CDR3 has 16 amino acids. Germline lookup yields CDR1 ENHRY and CDR2 SYGVKD. The assay ran at deep level. Method: immunoSEQ multiplex PCR; TCRdb's copy keeps in-frame clones and lacks some. In the table there are approximately 2,200,000 clones, about 92% of which are singletons. This record belongs to a study of shared clonotypes between healthy human individuals. Study-level background: CD4 naive cells filled three plates per donor, CD4 memory three, CD8 naive two and CD8 memory one.

The clonotype originates from a young man in good health. Some clones in this sample may be carry-over from other donors' samples. Source material: naive CD8+ T cells from PBMCs. This chain uses TRBV10-3 with TRBJ2-5; D call uncertain. The CDR3 DNA is TGTGCCATCAGTGAGTCGTTACGGGTCCTCGAAGAGACCCAGTACTTC. Its protein product is CAISESLRVLEETQYF.